Here is one T cell receptor beta chain with its context. Method: immunoSEQ multiplex PCR; TCRdb's copy keeps in-frame clones and lacks some. The sample carries roughly 760,000 clones, roughly 70% recorded once. The CDR3 has 15 amino acids. Losses at the gene ends were 4 bases for V and 4 bases for J; bases not matched to a gene: 4. The V gene's germline CDR1 is SGHRS and CDR2 YFSETQ. The data stem from a study of shared clonotypes between healthy human individuals. The sequenced material came from memory CD4+ T cells sorted from blood. Specified subset: CD45RA-negative fraction. This clonotype originated in a woman in her 30s in good health. The chain combines TRBV5-1 with TRBJ2-1; TRBD2 matches at 11 bases. CDR3 DNA sequence: TGCGCCAGCAGCATAGTAGCGGGAGGGTACAATGAGCAGTTCTTC. This codes for CASSIVAGGYNEQFF. Filled out from reference TRBV5-1 and TRBJ2-1, the complete variable domain reads KAGVTQTPRYLIKTRGQQVTLSCSPISGHRSVSWYQQTPGQGLQFLFEYFSETQRNKGNFPGRFSGRQFSNSRSEMNVSTLELGDSALYLCASSIVAGGYNEQFFGPGTRLTVL.